This TCR beta chain was profiled in a study of T cell responses to AZD1222 COVID-19 vaccine. General observations from the study: Epitopes outside B.1.351 and B.1.1.7 mutated regions reportedly drew nearly half of spike TCRs. Without day 14 samples, only post-peak T cell repertoires were studied. Donors were largely white British and mainly female; clonal diversity was possibly underestimated.

This CDR3 has 14 residues. The germline gives CDR1 MDHEN, CDR2 SYDVKM. With 3 bases removed from V and 6 bases from J, the gap between germline ends came to 12 bases. On this clone: Its antigen is as yet unknown.

This table comes from immunoSEQ multiplex PCR, and its TCRdb copy is limited to in-frame clones, with some not included. Found here are tens of thousands of clones, around 80% of them singletons; the top ten hold roughly 5.1%. Specimen: peripheral blood, collected 28 days after the second AZD1222 dose. The TCR was taken from an adult who received the AZD1222 COVID-19 vaccine. V and J are TRBV28 and TRBJ1-5, with D perhaps matching TRBD1 (6 bases). CDR3 sequence: CASSFGRGSQPQHF. The CDR3 coding sequence is TGTGCCAGCAGTTTTGGAAGGGGGAGTCAGCCCCAGCATTTT.